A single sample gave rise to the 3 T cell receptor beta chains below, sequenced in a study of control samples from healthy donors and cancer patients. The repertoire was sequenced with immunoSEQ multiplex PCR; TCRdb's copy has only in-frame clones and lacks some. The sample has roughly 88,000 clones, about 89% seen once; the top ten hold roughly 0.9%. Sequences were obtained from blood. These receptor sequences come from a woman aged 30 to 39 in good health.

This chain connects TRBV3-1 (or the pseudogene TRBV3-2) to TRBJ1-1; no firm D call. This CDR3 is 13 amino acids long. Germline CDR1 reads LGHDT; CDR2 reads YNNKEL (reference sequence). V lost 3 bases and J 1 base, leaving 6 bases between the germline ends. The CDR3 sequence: CASSHTPNTEAFF. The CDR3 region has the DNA TGTGCCAGCAGCCACACACCGAACACTGAAGCTTTCTTT.

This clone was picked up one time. CDR3 protein: CASRATGRSGTEAFF. CDR3 nucleotide sequence: TGTGCCAGCAGGGCTACAGGGAGATCGGGGACTGAAGCTTTCTTT. J is TRBJ1-1 and V is TRBV6-5; TRBD1 is a possible D gene (6 bases). The CDR3 runs 15 residues. Germline CDR1 MNHEY, CDR2 SVGAGI. Between the trimmed V and J ends, which lost 6 bases and 5 bases, there was a span of 19 bases.

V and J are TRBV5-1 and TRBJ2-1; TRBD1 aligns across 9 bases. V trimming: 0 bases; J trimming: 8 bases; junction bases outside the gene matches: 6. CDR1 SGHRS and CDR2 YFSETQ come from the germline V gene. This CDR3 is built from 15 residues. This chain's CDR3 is CASSLEGQGFDEQFF. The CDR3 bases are TGCGCCAGCAGCTTGGAGGGACAGGGTTTCGATGAGCAGTTCTTC.